The clone carrying this T cell receptor beta chain appeared a single time. Its cognate antigen is unknown. The investigators amplified TCR beta CDR3 regions from RNA transcripts. An initial round of RT-PCR targeting the TCR CDR3 relied on the HTBI primer set. Via MiXCR, TCRdb re-called the multiplex PCR reads, giving one row per CDR3 protein. The data hold some 570,000 distinct CDR3 sequences, with 11% to 15% observed a single time. The length of the CDR3 is 13 residues. CDR1 and CDR2 from the germline V gene are DFQATT and SNEGSKA (reference sequence). V was pared by 6 bases and J by 7 bases, with 16 bases between. This sample was taken from a study of T cells in Graves' hyperthyroidism and ophthalmopathy. On the study more broadly: Before treatment of any kind, peripheral blood was taken at initial diagnosis.

Diagnosis rested on symptoms, serum thyroxine and TRAb, thyroid ultrasound, and orbital computed tomography. Fresh peripheral blood, about 9.6 ml, yielded the PBMCs. Study observations and caveats: Blood shared most expanded thyroid clonotypes above 0.001.

The origin of this receptor is a woman aged 18-30 years with Graves' ophthalmopathy. This sequence joins TRBV20-1 and TRBJ2-1; a weak D match, TRBD2 (6 bases). The source material was blood. DNA of the CDR3: TGCAGTGCCGAGGGCGGGAAGTCGAATGAGCAGTTCTTC. Translated, it gives CSAEGGKSNEQFF.